These T cell receptor beta chains were read from a single sample in a study of T cells in Graves' hyperthyroidism and ophthalmopathy. TCRdb independently ran MiXCR on the multiplex PCR reads; one entry per CDR3 protein. Of a few hundred thousand distinct CDR3 sequences listed, approximately 14% were seen once; the top ten hold around 20%. Sequences were obtained from blood. The receptors derive from a woman younger than 45 with Graves' ophthalmopathy. The CDR3 runs from the conserved cysteine through the conserved F or W. Fields, in order: D gene, clone size, V gene, J gene, CDR3 protein, CDR3 DNA. The D gene is left open where the match is weak. Clone size, where shown, is once, few, many, or a class for clones that have expanded.

TRBD1	many	TRBV11-1	TRBJ1-1	CASSSRRQGAGGTEAFF	TGTGCCAGCAGCTCCAGGAGACAGGGGGCAGGAGGCACTGAAGCTTTCTTT
-	many	TRBV20-1	TRBJ1-2	CSATGTDNYGYTF	TGCAGTGCCACAGGGACTGACAACTATGGCTACACCTTC
-	many	TRBV6-1	TRBJ1-5	CASSEVGGVNQPQHF	TGTGCCAGCAGTGAAGTCGGGGGAGTCAATCAGCCCCAGCATTTT
-	few	TRBV6-4	TRBJ2-1	CASSEKQTDYNEQFF	TGTGCCAGCAGCGAGAAGCAGACAGATTACAATGAGCAGTTCTTC
TRBD1	few	TRBV6-2/TRBV6-3	TRBJ1-2	CASSYRGQGAKAYTF	TGTGCCAGCAGTTACCGGGGACAGGGGGCGAAGGCCTACACCTTC
-	-	TRBV7-2	TRBJ1-5	CASSARGTQPQHF	TGTGCCAGCAGCGCACGGGGAACTCAGCCCCAGCATTTT
-	many	TRBV5-1	TRBJ2-3	CASSLESRRDTQYF	TGCGCCAGCAGCTTGGAGTCCCGCAGAGATACGCAGTATTTT
-	many	TRBV20-1	TRBJ2-5	CSARRGRQETQYF	TGCAGTGCTAGGCGGGGACGACAAGAGACCCAGTACTTC
TRBD2	many	TRBV12-3/TRBV12-4	TRBJ2-3	CASSLMASGTPSGADTQYF	TGTGCCAGCAGTTTGATGGCTAGCGGAACTCCTAGCGGGGCAGATACGCAGTATTTT
TRBD2	many	TRBV2	TRBJ2-5	CASSESLLAVKTQYF	TGTGCCAGCAGTGAATCGTTACTAGCGGTGAAGACCCAGTACTTC
TRBD2	-	TRBV7-9	TRBJ2-3	CASSDPLAGGHTQYF	TGTGCCAGCAGCGATCCCCTAGCGGGGGGACATACGCAGTATTTT
-	many	TRBV5-5	TRBJ2-3	CASSGPTGARTDTQYF	TGTGCCAGCAGCGGCCCCACGGGGGCTCGCACAGATACGCAGTATTTT
TRBD1	many	TRBV5-4	TRBJ1-2	CASSVPRDRVWGYTF	TGTGCCAGCAGCGTGCCCCGGGACAGGGTCTGGGGCTACACCTTC
-	many	TRBV11-2	TRBJ2-1	CASSPRVWQFF	TGTGCCAGCAGCCCCCGGGTGTGGCAGTTCTTC
TRBD1	many	TRBV2	TRBJ2-5	CASRQDRGLGETQYF	TGTGCCAGCAGGCAAGACAGGGGCCTTGGGGAGACCCAGTACTTC